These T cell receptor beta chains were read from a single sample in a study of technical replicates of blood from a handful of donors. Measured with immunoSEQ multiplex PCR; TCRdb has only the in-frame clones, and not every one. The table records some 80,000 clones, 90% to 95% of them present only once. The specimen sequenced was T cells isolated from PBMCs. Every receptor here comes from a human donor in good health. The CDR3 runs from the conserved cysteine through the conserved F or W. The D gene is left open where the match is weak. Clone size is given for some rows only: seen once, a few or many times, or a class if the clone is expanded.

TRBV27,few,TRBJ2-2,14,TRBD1,CASTGQGSTGELFF,TGTGCCAGCACTGGACAGGGCAGCACCGGGGAGCTGTTTTTT
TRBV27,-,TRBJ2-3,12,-,CASINAADTQYF,TGTGCCAGCATAAACGCAGCAGATACGCAGTATTTT
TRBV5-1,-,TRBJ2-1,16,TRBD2,CASSSPLAGVYNEQFF,TGCGCCAGCAGTTCCCCTCTAGCGGGGGTTTACAATGAGCAGTTCTTC
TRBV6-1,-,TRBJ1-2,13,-,CASSVQGSYGYTF,TGTGCCAGCAGTGTTCAGGGGAGCTATGGCTACACCTTC
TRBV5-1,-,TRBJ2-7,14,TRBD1,CASSRAQGATEQYF,TGCGCCAGCAGTCGAGCCCAGGGGGCGACCGAGCAGTACTTC
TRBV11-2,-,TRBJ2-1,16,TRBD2,CASSGGEGETYNEQFF,TGTGCCAGCTCTGGGGGGGAGGGAGAAACCTACAATGAGCAGTTCTTC
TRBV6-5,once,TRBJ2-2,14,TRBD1,CASSDRGRTGELFF,TGTGCCAGCAGCGACAGGGGGCGGACCGGGGAGCTGTTTTTT
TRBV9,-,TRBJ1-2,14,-,CASSAHGGPYGYTF,TGTGCCAGCAGCGCCCACGGGGGGCCCTATGGCTACACCTTC
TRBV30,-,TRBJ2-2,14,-,CAWSYPLFLGELFF,TGTGCCTGGAGCTACCCCCTGTTTTTGGGGGAGCTGTTTTTT
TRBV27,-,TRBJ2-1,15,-,CATRWVTGGPNEQFF,TGTGCCACCCGATGGGTGACGGGGGGCCCCAATGAGCAGTTCTTC
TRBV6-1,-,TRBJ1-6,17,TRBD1,CASSEALGDRGNSPLHF,TGTGCCAGCAGTGAAGCGCTAGGAGACAGGGGTAATTCACCCCTCCACTTT
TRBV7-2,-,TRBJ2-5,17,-,CASSTPLDVEGSETQYF,TGTGCCAGCAGCACCCCCCTCGACGTAGAGGGATCGGAGACCCAGTACTTC
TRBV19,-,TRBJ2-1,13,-,CASSVQVYNEQFF,TGTGCCAGTAGTGTTCAGGTCTACAATGAGCAGTTCTTC
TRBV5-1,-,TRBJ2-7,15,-,CASSSAGTAGARQYF,TGCGCCAGCAGCTCTGCCGGGACGGCGGGGGCAAGGCAGTACTTC
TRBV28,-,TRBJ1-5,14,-,CASSQTGAYQPQHF,TGTGCCAGCAGCCAGACAGGAGCTTATCAGCCCCAGCATTTT
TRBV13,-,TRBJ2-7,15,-,CASSLGPGVNYEQYF,TGTGCCAGCAGCTTAGGGCCCGGGGTTAACTACGAGCAGTACTTC
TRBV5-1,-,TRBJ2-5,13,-,CASRPQGQETQYF,TGCGCCAGTCGACCCCAGGGTCAAGAGACCCAGTACTTC
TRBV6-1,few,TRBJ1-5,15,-,CASSGDYYSNQPQHF,TGTGCCAGCAGTGGCGATTATTATAGCAATCAGCCCCAGCATTTT
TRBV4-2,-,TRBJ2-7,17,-,CASSQETDGGWAYEQYF,TGTGCCAGCAGCCAAGAGACTGATGGAGGCTGGGCCTACGAGCAGTACTTC
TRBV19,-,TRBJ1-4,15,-,CASSIVRLYNEKLFF,TGTGCCAGTAGTATTGTGAGACTCTATAATGAAAAACTGTTTTTT
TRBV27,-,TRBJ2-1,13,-,CAAGAPQINEQFF,TGTGCCGCAGGGGCCCCCCAAATCAATGAGCAGTTCTTC
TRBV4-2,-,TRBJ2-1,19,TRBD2,CASSPTEASGRDSYNEQFF,TGTGCCAGCAGCCCGACTGAGGCTAGCGGGAGGGACTCCTACAATGAGCAGTTCTTC
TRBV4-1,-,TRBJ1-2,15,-,CASSPSHRVAHGYTF,TGCGCCAGCAGCCCGTCCCACAGGGTCGCACATGGCTACACCTTC
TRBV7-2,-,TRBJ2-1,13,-,CASSLARGDEQFF,TGTGCCAGCAGCTTAGCGCGCGGAGACGAGCAGTTCTTC
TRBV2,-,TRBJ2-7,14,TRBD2,CASNIAGEAYEQYF,TGTGCCAGCAACATAGCGGGAGAGGCCTACGAGCAGTACTTC
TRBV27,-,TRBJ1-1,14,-,CASSPTPRDTEAFF,TGTGCCAGCAGTCCGACGCCTCGGGACACTGAAGCTTTCTTT
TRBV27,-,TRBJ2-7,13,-,CASRPGASYEQYF,TGTGCCAGCAGACCAGGGGCCTCCTACGAGCAGTACTTC
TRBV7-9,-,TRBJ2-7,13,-,CASSIKGEGEQYF,TGTGCCAGCAGCATAAAAGGAGAGGGAGAGCAGTACTTC
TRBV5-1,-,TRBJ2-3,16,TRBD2,CASSLERGAGADTQYF,TGCGCCAGCAGCTTGGAGCGGGGGGCTGGGGCAGATACGCAGTATTTT
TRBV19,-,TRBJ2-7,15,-,CASSLSTDSNYEQYF,TGTGCCAGTAGTTTGTCGACCGACAGCAACTACGAGCAGTACTTC
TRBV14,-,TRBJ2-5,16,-,CASSPPARGVEETQYF,TGTGCCAGCAGCCCCCCGGCCCGTGGCGTGGAGGAGACCCAGTACTTC
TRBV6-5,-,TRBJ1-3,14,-,CASSYESGLNTIYF,TGTGCCAGCAGTTACGAGTCAGGGTTAAACACCATATATTTT
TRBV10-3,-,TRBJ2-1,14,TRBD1,CAIIMGQVYNEQFF,TGTGCCATCATTATGGGACAGGTCTACAATGAGCAGTTCTTC
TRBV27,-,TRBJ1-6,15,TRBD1,CASSFRQGYNSPLHF,TGTGCCAGCAGTTTCCGACAGGGGTATAATTCACCCCTCCACTTT
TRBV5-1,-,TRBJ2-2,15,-,CASSLDRPNTGELFF,TGCGCCAGCAGCTTGGACAGGCCTAACACCGGGGAGCTGTTTTTT
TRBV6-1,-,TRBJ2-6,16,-,CASSGNRFSGANVLTF,TGTGCCAGCAGTGGAAACAGGTTTTCTGGGGCCAACGTCCTGACTTTC